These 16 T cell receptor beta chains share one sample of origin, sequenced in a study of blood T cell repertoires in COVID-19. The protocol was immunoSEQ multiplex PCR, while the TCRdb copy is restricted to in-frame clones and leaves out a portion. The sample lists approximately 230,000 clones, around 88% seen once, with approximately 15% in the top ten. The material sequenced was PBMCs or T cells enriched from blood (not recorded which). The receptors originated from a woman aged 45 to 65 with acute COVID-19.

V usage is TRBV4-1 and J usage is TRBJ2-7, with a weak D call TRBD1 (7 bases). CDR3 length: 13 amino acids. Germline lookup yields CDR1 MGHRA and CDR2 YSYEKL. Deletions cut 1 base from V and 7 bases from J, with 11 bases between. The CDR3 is CASSQVQGGEQYF. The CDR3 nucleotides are TGCGCCAGCAGCCAAGTCCAGGGGGGTGAGCAGTACTTC.

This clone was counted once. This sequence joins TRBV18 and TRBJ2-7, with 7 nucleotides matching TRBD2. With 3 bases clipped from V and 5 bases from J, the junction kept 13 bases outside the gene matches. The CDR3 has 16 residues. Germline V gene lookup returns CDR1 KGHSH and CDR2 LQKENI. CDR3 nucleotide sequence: TGTGCCAGCTCACCGGGCGGGAGCTGGATTGACCACGAGCAGTACTTC. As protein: CASSPGGSWIDHEQYF. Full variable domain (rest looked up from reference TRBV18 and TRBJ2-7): NAGVMQNPRHLVRRRGQEARLRCSPMKGHSHVYWYRQLPEEGLKFMVYLQKENIIDESGMPKERFSAEFPKEGPSILRIQQVVRGDSAAYFCASSPGGSWIDHEQYFGPGTRLTVT.

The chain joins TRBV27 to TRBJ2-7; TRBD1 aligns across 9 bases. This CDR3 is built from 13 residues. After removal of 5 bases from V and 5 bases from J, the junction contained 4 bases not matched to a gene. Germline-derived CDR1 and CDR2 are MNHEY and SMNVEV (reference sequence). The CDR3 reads CASSPQGAHEQYF. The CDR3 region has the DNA TGTGCCAGCAGTCCACAGGGGGCCCACGAGCAGTACTTC.

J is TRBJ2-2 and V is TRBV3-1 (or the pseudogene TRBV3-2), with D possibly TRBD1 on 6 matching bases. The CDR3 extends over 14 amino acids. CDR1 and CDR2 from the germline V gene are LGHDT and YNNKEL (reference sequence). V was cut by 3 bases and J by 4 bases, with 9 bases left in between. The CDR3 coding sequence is TGTGCCAGCAGCCAGGGGGCTGGCACCGGGGAGCTGTTTTTT. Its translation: CASSQGAGTGELFF.

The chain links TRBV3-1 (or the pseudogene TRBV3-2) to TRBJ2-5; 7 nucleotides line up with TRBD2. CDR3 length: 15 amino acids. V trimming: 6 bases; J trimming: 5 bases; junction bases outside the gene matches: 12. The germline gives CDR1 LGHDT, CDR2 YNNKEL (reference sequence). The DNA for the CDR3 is TGTGCCAGCAGTCTCCGGGACTACCATATCGAGACCCAGTACTTC. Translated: CASSLRDYHIETQYF.

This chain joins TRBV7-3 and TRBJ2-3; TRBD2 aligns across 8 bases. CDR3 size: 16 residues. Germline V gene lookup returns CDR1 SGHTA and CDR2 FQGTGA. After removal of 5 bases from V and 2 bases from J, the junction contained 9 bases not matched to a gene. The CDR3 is CASSQGLVQSTDTQYF. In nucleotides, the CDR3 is TGTGCCAGCAGCCAGGGACTAGTTCAGTCCACAGATACGCAGTATTTT.

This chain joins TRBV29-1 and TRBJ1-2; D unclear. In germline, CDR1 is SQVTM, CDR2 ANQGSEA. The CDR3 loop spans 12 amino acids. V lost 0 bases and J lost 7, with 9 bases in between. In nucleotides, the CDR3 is TGCAGCGTTGAAGATGCCGGGGTTGGCTACACCTTC. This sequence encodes CSVEDAGVGYTF.

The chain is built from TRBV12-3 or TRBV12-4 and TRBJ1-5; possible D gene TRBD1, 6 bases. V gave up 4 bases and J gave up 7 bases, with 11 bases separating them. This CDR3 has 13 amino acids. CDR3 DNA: TGTGCCAGCAGTTCTACAGGGAGCCAGCCCCAGCATTTT. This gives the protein CASSSTGSQPQHF.

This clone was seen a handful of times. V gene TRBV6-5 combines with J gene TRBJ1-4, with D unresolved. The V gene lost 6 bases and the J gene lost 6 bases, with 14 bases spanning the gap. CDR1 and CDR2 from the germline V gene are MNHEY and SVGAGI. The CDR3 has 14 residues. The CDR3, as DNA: TGTGCCAGCAGATCGACAACTTTCGATGAAAAACTGTTTTTT. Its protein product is CASRSTTFDEKLFF.

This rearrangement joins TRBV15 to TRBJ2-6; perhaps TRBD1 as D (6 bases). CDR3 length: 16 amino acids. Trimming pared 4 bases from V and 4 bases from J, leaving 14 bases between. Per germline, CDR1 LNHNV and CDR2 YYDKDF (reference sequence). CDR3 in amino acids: CATSIKGTYGANVLTF. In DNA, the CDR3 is TGTGCCACCAGCATAAAGGGGACATACGGGGCCAACGTCCTGACTTTC.

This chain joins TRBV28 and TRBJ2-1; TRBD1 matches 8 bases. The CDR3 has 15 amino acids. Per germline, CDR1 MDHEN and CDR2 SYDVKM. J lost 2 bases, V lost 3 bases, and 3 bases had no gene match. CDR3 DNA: TGTGCCAGCAGTTTCAGGGGGCGACCCTACAATGAGCAGTTCTTC. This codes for CASSFRGRPYNEQFF.

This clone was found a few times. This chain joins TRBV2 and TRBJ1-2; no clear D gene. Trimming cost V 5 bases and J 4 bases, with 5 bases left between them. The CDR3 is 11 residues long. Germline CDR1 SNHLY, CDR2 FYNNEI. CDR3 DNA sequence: TGTGCCAGCAGTACATTCTATGGCTACACCTTC. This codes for CASSTFYGYTF.

For the CDR3, the DNA is TGTGCCAGCAGTTACCCGACAGGGGCTCTTTTTGGCTACACCTTC. This gives the protein CASSYPTGALFGYTF. The chain carries TRBV6-6 and TRBJ1-2; 8 positions agree with TRBD1. V dropped 2 bases and J dropped 7; count of bases not matched to a gene: 9. Per the germline V gene, CDR1 is MNHNY and CDR2 is SVGAGI (reference sequence). The CDR3 is made up of 15 amino acids.

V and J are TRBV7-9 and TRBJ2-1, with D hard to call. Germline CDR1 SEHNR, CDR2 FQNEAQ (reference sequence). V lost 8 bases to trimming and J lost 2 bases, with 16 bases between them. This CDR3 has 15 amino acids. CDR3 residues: CASEIVPSPYNEQFF. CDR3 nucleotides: TGTGCCAGCGAGATTGTGCCTAGTCCCTACAATGAGCAGTTCTTC.

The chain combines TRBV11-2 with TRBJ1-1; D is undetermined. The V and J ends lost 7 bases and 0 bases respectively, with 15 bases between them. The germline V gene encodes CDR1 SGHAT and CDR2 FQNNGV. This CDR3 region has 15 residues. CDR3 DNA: TGTGCCAGCAAGGATCCTCATCTAGTGAACACTGAAGCTTTCTTT. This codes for CASKDPHLVNTEAFF.

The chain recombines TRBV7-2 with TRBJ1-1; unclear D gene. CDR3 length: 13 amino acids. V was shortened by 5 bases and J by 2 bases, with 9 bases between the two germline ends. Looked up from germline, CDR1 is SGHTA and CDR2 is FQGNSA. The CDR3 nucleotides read TGTGCCAGCAGCCGGAGCAGAAACACTGAAGCTTTCTTT. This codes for CASSRSRNTEAFF.